What follows are 18 T cell receptor beta chains derived from one specimen sequenced in a study of blood T cell repertoires in COVID-19. Only in-frame clones appear in the TCRdb table, and some are missing; sequencing was by immunoSEQ multiplex PCR. The sample has about 80,000 clones, 78% seen once. The sequencing input was peripheral blood. All receptors come from a human donor in a cohort sampled during active COVID-19.

V and J are TRBV18 and TRBJ1-1; D call uncertain. The CDR3 has 15 residues. V was clipped by 2 bases and J by 3 bases, with 13 bases between them. The germline V gene has CDR1 KGHSH and CDR2 LQKENI. The CDR3 loop reads CASSPGPVWDTEAFF. The CDR3 coding sequence is TGTGCCAGCTCACCAGGGCCAGTCTGGGACACTGAAGCTTTCTTT.

The chain has TRBV7-9 and TRBJ2-5; 7 bases are a match to TRBD2. Germline assignment: CDR1 SEHNR and CDR2 FQNEAQ (reference sequence). This CDR3 is built from 14 residues. V dropped 4 bases and J dropped 3; count of bases not matched to a gene: 5. The CDR3 nucleotides read TGTGCCAGCAGCTCACTAGCGCACGAAGAGACCCAGTACTTC. Its protein product is CASSSLAHEETQYF.

The sample holds a few counts of this clone. A read error may account for a junction end that differs from germline. CDR3 sequence: CASSLGAGQALYGFTF. DNA of the CDR3: TGTGCCAGCAGTCTAGGGGCGGGACAGGCCCTCTACGGCTTCACCTTC. V gene TRBV28 combines with J gene TRBJ1-2; TRBD1 matches at 8 bases. CDR3 size: 16 residues. The germline CDR1 and CDR2 sequences are MDHEN and SYDVKM.

V gene TRBV19 combines with J gene TRBJ2-1; a weak D match, TRBD1 (6 bases). The germline V gene has CDR1 LNHDA and CDR2 SQIVND (reference sequence). V lost 5 bases, J lost 7 bases, and 18 bases lay in between. The CDR3 is 15 amino acids. The CDR3 DNA is TGTGCCAGTAGTTCAATGGGGGCTAACCCAAATGAGCAGTTCTTC. Residues: CASSSMGANPNEQFF.

The table lists this clone with many counts. This rearrangement joins TRBV6-5 to TRBJ1-6; D gene unclear. Trimming removed 0 bases at V and 4 bases at J, with 7 bases between. This CDR3 spans 15 amino acids. Germline V gene lookup returns CDR1 MNHEY and CDR2 SVGAGI. The CDR3 DNA reads TGTGCCAGCAGTTACTCGAAACTATATAATTCACCCCTCCACTTT. Amino acids: CASSYSKLYNSPLHF.

This chain uses TRBV19 with TRBJ1-5; D might be TRBD1 (5 bases). CDR3 length equals 14 residues. The V end was cut by 7 bases, the J end by 4 bases, with 14 bases between. Germline loops: CDR1 LNHDA, CDR2 SQIVND (reference sequence). The DNA of the CDR3 is TGTGCCAGTAAGGGACTACTTATGAATCAGCCCCAGCATTTT. It translates to CASKGLLMNQPQHF. The full variable domain, in which reference TRBV19 and TRBJ1-5 provide the parts outside the CDR3, is DGGITQSPKYLFRKEGQNVTLSCEQNLNHDAMYWYRQDPGQGLRLIYYSQIVNDFQKGDIAEGYSVSREKKESFPLTVTSAQKNPTAFYLCASKGLLMNQPQHFGDGTRLSIL.

V usage is TRBV5-1 and J usage is TRBJ1-1, with TRBD1 as a possible D gene (6 bases). Deletions cut 5 bases from V and 5 bases from J, with 13 bases between. The germline CDR1 and CDR2 sequences are SGHRS and YFSETQ. The CDR3 totals 13 residues. The CDR3: CASRGAGATEAFF. The CDR3 DNA is TGCGCCAGCAGGGGGGCGGGGGCAACTGAAGCTTTCTTT.

The chain combines TRBV28 with TRBJ1-1; 7 nucleotides match TRBD1. Germline CDR1 is MDHEN and CDR2 is SYDVKM. CDR3 length equals 15 residues. Germline trimming cut 6 bases from V and 5 bases from J; bases unmatched to any gene: 12. CDR3 DNA sequence: TGTGCCAGCAGCCCCTACAGGGGAGGATCGACTGAAGCTTTCTTT. Protein sequence: CASSPYRGGSTEAFF.

This clone was detected a few times. This rearrangement joins TRBV7-9 to TRBJ1-1; D unresolved. Trimming shortened V by 4 bases and J by 1 base, and 10 bases separated the two germline ends. The CDR3 spans 14 residues. The V gene's germline CDR1 is SEHNR and CDR2 FQNEAQ (reference sequence). Written as DNA, the CDR3 is TGTGCCAGCAGCTCCCCAATGGCGAACACTGAAGCTTTCTTT. Its translation: CASSSPMANTEAFF.

This clone was detected once. The gene calls are TRBV7-9 and TRBJ2-7, with D perhaps TRBD2 (5 bases). Germline loops: CDR1 SEHNR, CDR2 FQNEAQ (reference sequence). The germline V and J ends were trimmed by 6 bases and 0 bases, with 12 bases remaining between them. The length of the CDR3 is 14 residues. Written as DNA, the CDR3 is TGTGCCAGCAGTACGACGGGATACTCCTACGAGCAGTACTTC. Translating gives CASSTTGYSYEQYF. The full variable domain, in which reference TRBV7-9 and TRBJ2-7 provide the parts outside the CDR3, is DTGVSQNPRHKITKRGQNVTFRCDPISEHNRLYWYRQTLGQGPEFLTYFQNEAQLEKSRLLSDRFSAERPKGSFSTLEIQRTEQGDSAMYLCASSTTGYSYEQYFGPGTRLTVT.

The J gene is TRBJ2-5, the V gene TRBV5-6; 11 bases map to TRBD2. CDR1 and CDR2 (germline): SGHDT, YYEEEE. V dropped 4 bases and J dropped 3; count of bases not matched to a gene: 2. The CDR3 is 14 residues long. The CDR3 DNA reads TGTGCCAGCAGCCCGGGACTAGCGGAAGAGACCCAGTACTTC. Its protein is CASSPGLAEETQYF. The whole variable domain, remainder taken from reference TRBV5-6 and TRBJ2-5, is DAGVTQSPTHLIKTRGQQVTLRCSPKSGHDTVSWYQQALGQGPQFIFQYYEEEERQRGNFPDRFSGHQFPNYSSELNVNALLLGDSALYLCASSPGLAEETQYFGPGTRLLVL.

The rearrangement joins TRBV29-1 to TRBJ1-1; D may be TRBD1 (5 bases). CDR3 size: 12 residues. Germline V CDR1 and CDR2: SQVTM, ANQGSEA. V dropped 7 bases and J dropped 7 bases, with 16 bases sitting between them. The chain's CDR3 is CSGGASGIEAFF. The CDR3 DNA reads as TGCAGCGGCGGGGCTTCGGGGATTGAAGCTTTCTTT.

The rearrangement joins TRBV27 to TRBJ2-1; 10 nucleotides match TRBD2. Germline CDR1 is MNHEY and CDR2 is SMNVEV (reference sequence). The CDR3 sequence is 16 residues long. Losses at the gene ends were 6 bases for V and 1 base for J; bases not matched to a gene: 6. The CDR3, as DNA: TGTGCCAGCAGACTCACAGCGGGAGGGTCCTACAATGAGCAGTTCTTC. Its protein is CASRLTAGGSYNEQFF.

Here the CDR3 reads CASSQTGHEAFF. CDR3 in DNA: TGCGCCAGCAGCCAAACCGGACATGAAGCTTTCTTT. The V and J genes are TRBV4-1 and TRBJ1-1, with D perhaps TRBD1 (5 bases). This CDR3 contains 12 residues. V lost 2 bases and J 7 bases, leaving 8 bases between the germline ends. CDR1 and CDR2 from the germline V gene are MGHRA and YSYEKL.

The chain links TRBV28 to TRBJ2-7, with 12 bases lining up with TRBD1. The CDR3 contains 15 residues. The trim removed 4 bases at V and 3 bases at J, leaving 4 bases unmatched. Looked up from germline, CDR1 is MDHEN and CDR2 is SYDVKM. CDR3 region: CASSSGDRGHYEQYF. The CDR3 coding sequence is TGTGCCAGCAGTTCAGGGGACAGGGGGCACTACGAGCAGTACTTC.

CDR3: CASSLAGVEETQYF. The CDR3 nucleotides are TGTGCCAGCAGCTTAGCGGGAGTGGAGGAGACCCAGTACTTC. The chain has TRBV7-2 and TRBJ2-5; possibly TRBD2 for D (5 bases). The CDR3 is made up of 14 amino acids. Germline loops: CDR1 SGHTA, CDR2 FQGNSA. Trimming removed 0 bases at V and 5 bases at J, with 10 bases between.

In this sample, this clone turned up many times. The chain links TRBV19 to TRBJ2-7; 11 positions match TRBD2. Germline V gene sequence: CDR1 LNHDA, CDR2 SQIVND (reference sequence). CDR3 length: 12 amino acids. The J segment lost 4 bases and the V segment lost 7 bases, leaving 0 bases of the junction unmatched. CDR3 protein: CASTSGRYEQYV. CDR3 nucleotides: TGTGCCAGTACTAGCGGGAGGTACGAGCAGTACGTC.

J is TRBJ1-1 and V is TRBV9; 9 nucleotides match TRBD1. Germline CDR1 and CDR2: SGDLS and YYNGEE. The CDR3 length is 15 residues. J gave up 1 base and V 4 bases, and 5 bases lay outside the gene matches. The chain's CDR3 is CASSTGQGGNTEAFF. The CDR3 region has the DNA TGTGCCAGCAGCACGGGACAGGGCGGGAACACTGAAGCTTTCTTT. The full variable domain, completed using reference TRBV9 and TRBJ1-1, is DSGVTQTPKHLITATGQRVTLRCSPRSGDLSVYWYQQSLDQGLQFLIQYYNGEERAKGNILERFSAQQFPDLHSELNLSSLELGDSALYFCASSTGQGGNTEAFFGQGTRLTVV.